One sample yielded the 2 T cell receptor beta chains listed below, sequenced in a study of shared clonotypes between healthy human individuals. Here immunoSEQ multiplex PCR was the method, and the copy in TCRdb shows in-frame clones only, minus some. The top ten clones hold around 0.13% of a sample with roughly 2 million clones, around 95% of them seen once. Sequencing input: naive CD4+ T cells sorted from blood. Regarding subset: CD45RA+ positively selected. The receptors originated from a man aged 18-30 years in good health.

V gene TRBV7-2 combines with J gene TRBJ1-5; the D is unclear. Trimming removed 4 bases at V and 2 bases at J, with 18 bases between. The germline V gene has CDR1 SGHTA and CDR2 FQGNSA. This CDR3 spans 17 amino acids. In DNA, the CDR3 is TGTGCCAGCAGCTCCCGGGGAGGGCAGACCCGCAATCAGCCCCAGCATTTT. Translated: CASSSRGGQTRNQPQHF.

This chain links TRBV2 with TRBJ2-5; TRBD2 matches at 8 bases. The CDR3 has 15 residues. With 9 bases clipped from V and 1 base from J, the junction kept 10 bases outside the gene matches. Germline V gives CDR1 SNHLY, CDR2 FYNNEI. CDR3 protein: CARNAGGRSQETQYF. CDR3 DNA sequence: TGTGCCAGAAACGCGGGGGGCCGTTCCCAAGAGACCCAGTACTTC.